Presented here are 8 T cell receptor beta chains from one specimen sequenced in a study of spatial heterogeneity in lung cancer. Time point specified: sample taken at primary tumor resection. TCRdb re-called the 5' RACE reads through MiXCR, storing one row per CDR3 protein. The sample lists about 48,000 distinct CDR3 sequences, roughly 5% occurring once. Sequencing used PBMCs, obtained at surgery. The receptors originated from a male donor with early-stage non-small cell lung cancer.

The V gene is TRBV2, the J gene TRBJ2-7; D possibly corresponds to TRBD2 (5 bases). The CDR3 contains 12 residues. Trimming removed 1 base from V and 6 bases from J, with 7 bases in between. Germline V gene sequence: CDR1 SNHLY, CDR2 FYNNEI. In nucleotides, the CDR3 is TGTGCCAGCAGTGAAGTTGGAGGCGAGCAGTACTTC. Protein product: CASSEVGGEQYF.

This chain links TRBV3-1 with TRBJ2-2; 7 positions match TRBD1. J was trimmed by 0 bases and V by 5 bases; bases with no gene match: 3. The germline gives CDR1 LGHDT, CDR2 YNNKEL (reference sequence). The CDR3 extends over 15 amino acids. CDR3 amino acids: CASSIDRANTGELFF. CDR3 nucleotides: TGTGCCAGCAGCATCGACAGGGCGAACACCGGGGAGCTGTTTTTT.

A few counts support this clonotype. The chain recombines TRBV7-9 with TRBJ2-3; 7 nucleotides match TRBD2. The length of the CDR3 is 15 residues. J lost 5 bases, V lost 0 bases, and 5 bases had no gene match. Germline V lookup: CDR1 SEHNR, CDR2 FQNEAQ (reference sequence). The CDR3 here is CASSLAGGPQDTQYF. The CDR3, as DNA: TGTGCCAGCAGCTTAGCGGGAGGGCCACAAGATACGCAGTATTTT.

The rearrangement uses TRBV6-1 and TRBJ2-1, with D perhaps assigned TRBD1 or TRBD2 (5 bases each). The CDR3 contains 13 residues. Per germline, CDR1 MNHNS and CDR2 SASEGT. V lost 7 bases and J 12 bases, leaving 19 bases between the germline ends. The CDR3 loop reads CASTLPGTLVQFF. CDR3 sequence (DNA): TGTGCCAGCACCTTGCCGGGGACCCTGGTGCAGTTCTTC.

This clonotype showed up just once. A much larger clone lies one base from this, so it may be a read error. The J gene is TRBJ2-3, the V gene TRBV5-4; TRBD2 aligns across 7 bases. V gave up 8 bases and J gave up 3 bases; unmatched junction bases: 12. Germline V gene data show CDR1 as SGHNT and CDR2 as YYREEE (reference sequence). This CDR3 has 15 residues. The CDR3 nucleotides are TGTGCCAGTGGAGGGGAGGGAGGACGAACAGATACGCAGTATTTT. As protein: CASGGEGGRTDTQYF.

The chain links TRBV27 to TRBJ2-2; D remains unclear. The CDR3 extends over 13 amino acids. Trimming shortened V by 4 bases and J by 7 bases, and 10 bases separated the two germline ends. CDR1 MNHEY and CDR2 SMNVEV come from the germline V gene (reference sequence). The CDR3 coding sequence is TGTGCCAGCAGTTGGTACTTCGGCGGGGAGCTGTTTTTT. Translated, it gives CASSWYFGGELFF.

This clonotype was seen repeatedly, ten times or more. J is TRBJ2-2 and V is TRBV4-1; a possible D gene is TRBD2 (6 bases). V was cut by 1 base and J by 7 bases, with 13 bases left in between. This CDR3 has 15 amino acids. Looked up from germline, CDR1 is MGHRA and CDR2 is YSYEKL. CDR3 sequence (DNA): TGCGCCAGCAGCCAAGGAGCGGAGGGAGGCGGGGAGCTGTTTTTT. This translates into CASSQGAEGGGELFF.

This clonotype was counted many times. The gene calls are TRBV24-1 and TRBJ2-3, with D uncertain. The CDR3 has 16 amino acids. Germline-derived CDR1 and CDR2 are KGHDR and SFDVKD. V gave up 3 bases and J gave up 1 base, with 13 bases separating them. CDR3 DNA: TGTGCCACCAGTGATCCGCGAACGGCGGGCACAGATACGCAGTATTTT. Amino acid sequence: CATSDPRTAGTDTQYF.